A selection of T cell receptor beta chains follows, all from one sample in a study of shared T cell receptors in the human thymus. Profiling relied on immunoSEQ multiplex PCR, and the TCRdb table lists in-frame clones only, not all of them. The sample includes hundreds of thousands of clones, approximately 89% of them seen just once. This sample also belongs to another study, concerning human thymus T cells.

The sequenced sample consisted of thymocytes. These receptors were obtained from a boy under three years old with a congenital heart defect. CDR3s include the opening cysteine and the closing phenylalanine or tryptophan. The D gene is left open where the match is weak. The size of a clone is reported for some rows only, either as once, few or many, or as a class for expanded clones.

D | J | size | V | DNA | CDR3
. | TRBJ2-5 | once | TRBV4-3 | TGCGCCAGCAGCCAAGATTCAATGTCGGGAGTTGGGGAGACCCAGTACTTC | CASSQDSMSGVGETQYF
. | TRBJ1-2 | few | TRBV4-1 | TGCGCCAGCAGCCAAGATCGAAAGTGGGACAACGCACGGGGCTACACCTTC | CASSQDRKWDNARGYTF
TRBD1 | TRBJ1-5 | once | TRBV30 | TGTGCCTGGAGGAGGGGACAGGGAATAGATCAGCCCCAGCATTTT | CAWRRGQGIDQPQHF
TRBD1 | TRBJ1-2 | few | TRBV27 | TGTGCCAGCAGTCCGGGACAGGGGTATGGCTACACCTTC | CASSPGQGYGYTF
TRBD2 | TRBJ2-5 | . | TRBV19 | TGTGCCAGTTCCTTAGGGAGCGGGAGGATCGGAGAGACCCAGTACTTC | CASSLGSGRIGETQYF
. | TRBJ1-4 | . | TRBV6-5 | TGTGCCAGCAGTTACTCGGGGCTGGAGAGTGAAAAACTGTTTTTT | CASSYSGLESEKLFF
. | TRBJ2-1 | . | TRBV28 | TGTGCCAGCAGTTTCAATAGTAGCGATGAGCAGTTCTTC | CASSFNSSDEQFF
. | TRBJ2-4 | . | TRBV30 | TGTGCCTGGAGTGCGGGGGACAGCAGACTAGCCAAAAACATTCAGTACTTC | CAWSAGDSRLAKNIQYF
TRBD1 | TRBJ2-4 | . | TRBV7-9 | TGTGCCAGCAGCTTCGACCCAAAGGGGGCGTTGGCCAAAAACATTCAGTACTTC | CASSFDPKGALAKNIQYF
. | TRBJ2-2 | . | TRBV4-3 | TGCGCCAGCAGCCAAGAAAGGCGGAGCGCCTCGAACACCGGGGAGCTGTTTTTT | CASSQERRSASNTGELFF
. | TRBJ1-2 | . | TRBV29-1 | TGCAGCGTACGGACAGAGTATGGCTACACCTTC | CSVRTEYGYTF
TRBD1 | TRBJ2-3 | once | TRBV18 | TGTGCCAGCTCACCAAGGGACAGGCGCACAGATACGCAGTATTTT | CASSPRDRRTDTQYF
. | TRBJ2-3 | . | TRBV6-1 | TGTGCCAGCAGTGAACAGGGGGGTAGAACAGATACGCAGTATTTT | CASSEQGGRTDTQYF
. | TRBJ2-5 | . | TRBV7-9 | TGTGCCAGCAGCCTACACTCCCCTTCGGGGAGAGAAGAGACCCAGTACTTC | CASSLHSPSGREETQYF
TRBD2 | TRBJ2-1 | . | TRBV7-2 | TGTGCCAGCAGCCAGTTTCTAGCGGGAGAGGGTAATGAGCAGTTCTTC | CASSQFLAGEGNEQFF
. | TRBJ2-4 | . | TRBV28 | TGTGCCAGCAGCCGACTAGTGGGAAACATTCAGTACTTC | CASSRLVGNIQYF
. | TRBJ2-1 | . | TRBV7-3 | TGTGCCAGCATGAGTCGGAGGGGCCATGAGCAGTTCTTC | CASMSRRGHEQFF
TRBD1 | TRBJ2-7 | . | TRBV10-3 | TGTGCCATCAGTGAGTTCGCACAGGGGGACTACGAGCAGTACTTC | CAISEFAQGDYEQYF
. | TRBJ2-7 | . | TRBV28 | TGTGCCAGCAGCCAGGGCCCCACAGGGACCCTACGCAAGCAGTACTTC | CASSQGPTGTLRKQYF
. | TRBJ1-6 | . | TRBV27 | TGTGCCAGCAGCCAAATCCCCGACAGGCGCACCGATTCACCCCTCCACTTT | CASSQIPDRRTDSPLHF
TRBD2 | TRBJ2-3 | . | TRBV9 | TGTGCCAGCAGCGCATGGACTAGCGGGGGGGAGCACACAGATACGCAGTATTTT | CASSAWTSGGEHTDTQYF
. | TRBJ2-7 | . | TRBV29-1 | TGCAGCGTAAGACAATTCAGTTCGAACGAGCAGTACTTC | CSVRQFSSNEQYF
. | TRBJ2-5 | . | TRBV29-1 | TGCAGCGTTGAAAGGAGGGGGGGAGAGACCCAGTACTTC | CSVERRGGETQYF
. | TRBJ2-7 | . | TRBV28 | TGTGCCAGCAGTGCCCCAGAAGAGCGGCACTCCTACGAGCAGTACTTC | CASSAPEERHSYEQYF
. | TRBJ2-5 | . | TRBV5-1 | TGCGCCAGCAGCCTAACAGGGGAGACCCAGTACTTC | CASSLTGETQYF
. | TRBJ1-5 | . | TRBV2 | TGTGCCAGCAGGTGGGCAGTTCGTCAGCCCCAGCATTTT | CASRWAVRQPQHF
TRBD1 | TRBJ2-1 | . | TRBV5-6 | TGTGCCAGCAGCTGGACAGGGGAGGGCTACAATGAGCAGTTCTTC | CASSWTGEGYNEQFF
TRBD1 | TRBJ1-5 | . | TRBV12-5 | TGTGCTAGTGGACGACAGGGGGAGGTTAATCAGCCCCAGCATTTT | CASGRQGEVNQPQHF
. | TRBJ1-1 | . | TRBV9 | TGTGCCAGCAGCGTGTTCCCGGACAGTATGAACACTGAAGCTTTCTTT | CASSVFPDSMNTEAFF
TRBD2 | TRBJ2-7 | . | TRBV11-2 | TGTGCCAGCAGTCCCGGGAGGCTACTCTCCTACGAGCAGTACTTC | CASSPGRLLSYEQYF
TRBD1 | TRBJ2-7 | few | TRBV19 | TGTGCCAGTAGTTCTCCCCACCGGGACAGGGGGCAAATCGAGCAGTACTTC | CASSSPHRDRGQIEQYF
TRBD1 | TRBJ2-5 | . | TRBV5-4 | TGTGCCAGCAGCCGGTGGGGGACAGGGATTAAGGAGACCCAGTACTTC | CASSRWGTGIKETQYF
. | TRBJ2-5 | . | TRBV13 | TGTGCCAGCAGAGATTCCAGGGGAACCCCCCAAGAGACCCAGTACTTC | CASRDSRGTPQETQYF
TRBD1 | TRBJ2-7 | . | TRBV18 | TGTGCCAGCTCACCAAGGCCCCCGGACAGGGCAAGTAATTCCTACGAGCAGTACTTC | CASSPRPPDRASNSYEQYF
. | TRBJ2-7 | . | TRBV5-1 | TGCGCCAGCAGCTCTCCGGGAATTTCCGGGACTGCTAGCTCCTACGAGCAGTACTTC | CASSSPGISGTASSYEQYF
TRBD1 | TRBJ2-7 | . | TRBV27 | TGTGCCAGCAGCGACAGACCAGGACAGGGCTGGAACGAGCAGTACTTC | CASSDRPGQGWNEQYF
. | TRBJ2-5 | few | TRBV14 | TGTGCCAGCAGCCAAGAAGAGGCGGGTCGAACCCACCAAGAGACCCAGTACTTC | CASSQEEAGRTHQETQYF
TRBD2 | TRBJ2-1 | . | TRBV5-4 | TGTGCCAGCAGCTCGTTACTAGCGGCTAGTGCTAATGAGCAGTTCTTC | CASSSLLAASANEQFF
TRBD2 | TRBJ2-5 | . | TRBV5-1 | TGCGCCAGCAGCTTGCCCACGAGCGGGGCCTCCAGGGAGACCCAGTACTTC | CASSLPTSGASRETQYF
TRBD2 | TRBJ2-1 | . | TRBV27 | TGTGCCAGCAGCAACGGACTAGGGAATAGCTCCTACAATGAGCAGTTCTTC | CASSNGLGNSSYNEQFF
TRBD2 | TRBJ2-7 | . | TRBV6-1 | TGTGCCAGCAGTGTTAAGCTAGCGGCTAACTACGAGCAGTACTTC | CASSVKLAANYEQYF
. | TRBJ1-1 | . | TRBV7-2 | TGTGCCAGCAGCTTCCTAGGAGAGAACACTGAAGCTTTCTTT | CASSFLGENTEAFF
TRBD2 | TRBJ2-3 | . | TRBV7-2 | TGTGCCAGCAGCGCCACCCTTAGCGGGAGGGCAGATACGCAGTATTTT | CASSATLSGRADTQYF